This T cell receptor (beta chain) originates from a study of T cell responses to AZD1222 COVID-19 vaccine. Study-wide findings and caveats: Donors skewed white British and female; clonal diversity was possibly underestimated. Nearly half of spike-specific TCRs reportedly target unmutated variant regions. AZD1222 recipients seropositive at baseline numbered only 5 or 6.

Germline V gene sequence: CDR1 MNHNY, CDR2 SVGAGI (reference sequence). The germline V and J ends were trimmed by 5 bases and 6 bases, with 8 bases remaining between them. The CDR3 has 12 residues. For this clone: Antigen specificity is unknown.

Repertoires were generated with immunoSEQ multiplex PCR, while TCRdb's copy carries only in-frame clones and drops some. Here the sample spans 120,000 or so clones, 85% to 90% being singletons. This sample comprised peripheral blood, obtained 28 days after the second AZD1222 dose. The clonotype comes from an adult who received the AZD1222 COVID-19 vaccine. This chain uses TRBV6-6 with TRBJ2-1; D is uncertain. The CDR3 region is CASSPSVNEQFF. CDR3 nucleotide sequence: TGTGCCAGCAGTCCTAGTGTCAATGAGCAGTTCTTC.